Each of the 15 T cell receptor beta chains below was sequenced from the same sample in a study of blood T cell repertoires in COVID-19. Produced via immunoSEQ multiplex PCR; TCRdb's table is partial and in-frame only. The table records more than 300,000 clones, approximately 90% of them present only once. The source material was PBMCs or T cells enriched from blood (not recorded which). The receptors shown here come from a woman aged 40 to 55 who had been exposed to COVID-19.

The V and J genes are TRBV12-3 or TRBV12-4 and TRBJ2-5, with D possibly matching TRBD2 (6 bases). There are 13 residues in the CDR3. V lost 5 bases to trimming and J lost 6 bases, with 13 bases between them. The CDR3 DNA follows: TGTGCCAGCAGTCCCCCCGGGACTCAGACCCAGTACTTC. It translates to CASSPPGTQTQYF.

This chain links TRBV5-1 with TRBJ2-7; D unresolved. Trimming cost V 2 bases and J 3 bases, with 9 bases left between them. Germline V gene lookup returns CDR1 SGHRS and CDR2 YFSETQ. The length of the CDR3 is 13 residues. The CDR3 sequence is CASSLNTFYEQYF. Written as DNA, the CDR3 is TGCGCCAGCAGCTTAAACACCTTCTACGAGCAGTACTTC.

The J gene is TRBJ2-3, the V gene TRBV13, with 11 bases that match TRBD2. This CDR3 contains 16 residues. Germline V CDR1 and CDR2: PRHDT, FYEKMQ (reference sequence). The trim removed 4 bases at V and 2 bases at J, leaving 5 bases unmatched. The CDR3 region is CASSYRLAGFTDTQYF. The CDR3 bases are TGTGCCAGCAGCTACCGACTAGCGGGGTTCACAGATACGCAGTATTTT.

The chain carries TRBV19 and TRBJ1-5; TRBD1 is a possible D gene (5 bases). Germline CDR1 reads LNHDA; CDR2 reads SQIVND (reference sequence). The CDR3 extends over 12 amino acids. Deletions cut 3 bases from V and 7 bases from J, with 7 bases between. CDR3 in amino acids: CASSMRGQPQHF. The CDR3 DNA reads TGTGCCAGTAGTATGCGGGGCCAGCCCCAGCATTTT.

V usage is TRBV7-3 and J usage is TRBJ1-2; D may be TRBD1 (5 bases). Germline loops: CDR1 SGHTA, CDR2 FQGTGA. CDR3 size: 13 residues. Between the trimmed V and J ends, which lost 5 bases and 6 bases, there was a span of 13 bases. CDR3 amino acids: CASSGRRGDGYTF. CDR3 DNA sequence: TGTGCCAGCAGCGGGCGAAGGGGTGATGGCTACACCTTC.

V and J are TRBV5-1 and TRBJ2-7; the D gene is possibly TRBD2 (6 bases). Germline V gene lookup returns CDR1 SGHRS and CDR2 YFSETQ. The CDR3 runs 14 residues. V was shortened by 4 bases and J by 3 bases, with 14 bases between the two germline ends. CDR3 loop: CASSLGTGYYEQYF. In DNA, the CDR3 is TGCGCCAGCAGCCTCGGGACTGGGTACTACGAGCAGTACTTC. The full variable domain, completed using reference TRBV5-1 and TRBJ2-7, is KAGVTQTPRYLIKTRGQQVTLSCSPISGHRSVSWYQQTPGQGLQFLFEYFSETQRNKGNFPGRFSGRQFSNSRSEMNVSTLELGDSALYLCASSLGTGYYEQYFGPGTRLTVT.

The chain uses TRBV7-8 and TRBJ2-3, with 7 nucleotides matching TRBD1. V shed 5 bases and J 0 bases; nucleotides not matched to a gene: 5. Looked up from germline, CDR1 is SGHVS and CDR2 is FQNEAQ. The CDR3 extends over 15 amino acids. CDR3 protein: CASSPGQASTDTQYF. The CDR3 region has the DNA TGTGCCAGCAGCCCCGGACAGGCTAGCACAGATACGCAGTATTTT.

This chain connects TRBV6-1 to TRBJ2-1, with TRBD2 matching 9 bases. V was pared by 2 bases and J by 5 bases, with 7 bases of the junction left unmatched. Germline assignment: CDR1 MNHNS and CDR2 SASEGT. The CDR3 covers 16 residues. The CDR3 sequence is CASSEHRTSADNEQFF. DNA of the CDR3: TGTGCCAGCAGTGAACATCGGACTAGCGCCGACAATGAGCAGTTCTTC.

The genes are TRBV5-4 and TRBJ2-1; maybe TRBD2 (6 bases). This CDR3 comprises 16 residues. The germline CDR1 and CDR2 sequences are SGHNT and YYREEE (reference sequence). Trimming removed 4 bases at V and 5 bases at J, with 19 bases between. CDR3 region: CASSPPMRGANNEQFF. For the CDR3, the DNA is TGTGCCAGCAGCCCCCCAATGCGGGGTGCGAACAATGAGCAGTTCTTC.

V gene TRBV4-3 combines with J gene TRBJ2-1, with 9 bases that match TRBD2. V trimming: 3 bases; J trimming: 0 bases; junction bases outside the gene matches: 6. The CDR3 is 17 amino acids. Germline CDR1 reads LGHNA; CDR2 reads YSLEER. CDR3 sequence (DNA): TGCGCCAGCAGCCACACTAGCGGGCGGAGCTCCTACAATGAGCAGTTCTTC. This sequence encodes CASSHTSGRSSYNEQFF.

V and J are TRBV5-1 and TRBJ1-2; 7 positions agree with TRBD1. The ends lost 4 bases at V and 0 bases at J; junction bases unmatched: 3. Germline V gene data show CDR1 as SGHRS and CDR2 as YFSETQ. This CDR3 spans 14 amino acids. The DNA of the CDR3 is TGCGCCAGCAGCCCGGGGACAGCTAACTATGGCTACACCTTC. Protein: CASSPGTANYGYTF.

Only one count was recorded for this clone. The chain recombines TRBV19 with TRBJ1-5; 9 bases map to TRBD1. V dropped 7 bases and J dropped 2; count of bases not matched to a gene: 3. The V gene's germline CDR1 is LNHDA and CDR2 SQIVND (reference sequence). The CDR3 consists of 14 residues. CDR3 region: CASKGQGGNQPQHF. CDR3 coding DNA: TGTGCCAGTAAGGGACAGGGTGGCAATCAGCCCCAGCATTTT.

This clone was observed a single time. The rearrangement joins TRBV4-2 to TRBJ1-4; 7 bases are shared with TRBD1. Trimming cost V 4 bases and J 10 bases; bases outside gene matches: 12. The CDR3 covers 15 residues. The germline gives CDR1 LGHNA, CDR2 YNFKEQ. The CDR3 here is CASSPTGTEFGKLFF. The CDR3 DNA follows: TGTGCCAGCAGCCCAACCGGGACAGAGTTCGGAAAACTGTTTTTT.

V gene TRBV9 combines with J gene TRBJ1-4; 7 bases are a match to TRBD1. Per germline, CDR1 SGDLS and CDR2 YYNGEE. This CDR3 has 15 residues. Trimming cost V 4 bases and J 7 bases; bases outside gene matches: 10. CDR3 residues: CASSPEGAPGEKLFF. The CDR3 region has the DNA TGTGCCAGCAGCCCAGAGGGGGCGCCTGGTGAAAAACTGTTTTTT.

This clone showed up just once. The V call is TRBV19, the J call TRBJ1-4; 10 bases map to TRBD1. V dropped 5 bases and J dropped 11; count of bases not matched to a gene: 5. Germline V gene data show CDR1 as LNHDA and CDR2 as SQIVND (reference sequence). The CDR3 contains 13 residues. CDR3 sequence reads: CASSEGTGVKLFF. The CDR3, as DNA: TGTGCCAGTAGTGAAGGGACAGGGGTTAAACTGTTTTTT.